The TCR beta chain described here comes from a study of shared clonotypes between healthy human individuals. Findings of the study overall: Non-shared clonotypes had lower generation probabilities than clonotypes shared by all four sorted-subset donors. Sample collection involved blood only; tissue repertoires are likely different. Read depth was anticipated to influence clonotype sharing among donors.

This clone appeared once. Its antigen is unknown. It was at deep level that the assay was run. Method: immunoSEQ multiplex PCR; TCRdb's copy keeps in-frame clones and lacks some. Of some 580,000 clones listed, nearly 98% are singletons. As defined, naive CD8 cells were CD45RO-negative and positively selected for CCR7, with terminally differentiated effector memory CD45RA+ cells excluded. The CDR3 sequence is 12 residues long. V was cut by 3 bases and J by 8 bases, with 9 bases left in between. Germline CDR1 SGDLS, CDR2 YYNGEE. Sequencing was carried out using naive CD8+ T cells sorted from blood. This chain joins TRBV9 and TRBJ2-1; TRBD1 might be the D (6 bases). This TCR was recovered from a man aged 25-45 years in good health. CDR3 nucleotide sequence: TGTGCCAGCAGCGACAGGGCCGATGAGCAGTTCTTC. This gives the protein CASSDRADEQFF.